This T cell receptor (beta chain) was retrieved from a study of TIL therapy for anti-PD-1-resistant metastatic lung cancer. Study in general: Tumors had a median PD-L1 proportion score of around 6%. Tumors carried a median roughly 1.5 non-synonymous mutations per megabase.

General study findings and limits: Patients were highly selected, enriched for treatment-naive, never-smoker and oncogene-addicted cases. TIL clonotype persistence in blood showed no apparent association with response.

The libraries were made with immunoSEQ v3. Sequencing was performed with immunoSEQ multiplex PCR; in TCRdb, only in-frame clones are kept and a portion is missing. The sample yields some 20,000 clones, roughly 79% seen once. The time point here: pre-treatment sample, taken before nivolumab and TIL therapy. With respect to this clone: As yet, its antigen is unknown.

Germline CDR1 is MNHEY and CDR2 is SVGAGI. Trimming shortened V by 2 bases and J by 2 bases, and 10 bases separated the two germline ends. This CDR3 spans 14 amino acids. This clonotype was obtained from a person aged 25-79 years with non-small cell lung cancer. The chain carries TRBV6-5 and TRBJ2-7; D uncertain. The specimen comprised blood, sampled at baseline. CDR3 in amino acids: CASSYTDTTYEQYF. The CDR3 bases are TGTGCCAGCAGTTACACAGACACAACCTACGAGCAGTACTTC.